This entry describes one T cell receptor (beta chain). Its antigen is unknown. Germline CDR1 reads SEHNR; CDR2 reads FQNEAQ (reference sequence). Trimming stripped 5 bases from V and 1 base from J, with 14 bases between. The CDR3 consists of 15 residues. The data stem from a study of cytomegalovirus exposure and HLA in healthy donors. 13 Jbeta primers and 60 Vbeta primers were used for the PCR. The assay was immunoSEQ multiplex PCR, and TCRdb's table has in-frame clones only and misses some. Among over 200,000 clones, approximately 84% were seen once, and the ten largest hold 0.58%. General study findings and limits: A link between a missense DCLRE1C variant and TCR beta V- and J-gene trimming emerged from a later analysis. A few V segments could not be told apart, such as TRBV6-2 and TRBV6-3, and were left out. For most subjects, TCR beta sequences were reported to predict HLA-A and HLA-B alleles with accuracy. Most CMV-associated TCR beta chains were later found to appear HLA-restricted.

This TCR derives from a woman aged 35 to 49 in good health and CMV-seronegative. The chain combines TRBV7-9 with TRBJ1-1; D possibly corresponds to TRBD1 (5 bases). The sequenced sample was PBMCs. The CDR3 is CASSLQGAKNTEAFF. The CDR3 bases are TGTGCCAGCAGCCTCCAAGGGGCAAAGAACACTGAAGCTTTCTTT.